This T cell receptor beta chain was obtained from a study of OX40 agonist ivuxolimab in advanced cancers. Profiling relied on immunoSEQ multiplex PCR, and the TCRdb table lists in-frame clones only, not all of them. The sample has tens of thousands of clones, 91% seen once. The germline gives CDR1 SGHVS, CDR2 FQNEAQ. The CDR3 has 15 residues. V shed 5 bases and J shed 0 bases, with 11 bases lying between them. The sequencing here drew on CD4+ or CD8+ T cells sorted from blood, taken in a trial of the OX40 agonist ivuxolimab. The chain uses TRBV7-8 and TRBJ2-1; no firm D call. The receptor's source is an adult with an advanced solid tumor such as melanoma, head and neck, liver or kidney cancer. CDR3 sequence reads: CASSPDLSSYNEQFF. The CDR3 DNA follows: TGTGCCAGCAGCCCTGACCTTAGCTCCTACAATGAGCAGTTCTTC.